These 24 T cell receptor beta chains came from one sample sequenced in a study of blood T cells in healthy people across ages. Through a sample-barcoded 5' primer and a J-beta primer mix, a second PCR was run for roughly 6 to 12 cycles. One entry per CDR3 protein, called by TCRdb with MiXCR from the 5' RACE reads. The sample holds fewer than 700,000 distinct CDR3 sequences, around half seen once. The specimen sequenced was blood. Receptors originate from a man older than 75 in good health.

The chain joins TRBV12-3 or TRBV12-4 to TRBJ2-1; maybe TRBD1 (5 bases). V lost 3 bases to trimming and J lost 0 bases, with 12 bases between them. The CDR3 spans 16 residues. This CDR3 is CASSLGQWSSYNEQFF. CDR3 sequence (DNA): TGTGCCAGCAGTTTGGGGCAGTGGAGCTCCTACAATGAGCAGTTCTTC.

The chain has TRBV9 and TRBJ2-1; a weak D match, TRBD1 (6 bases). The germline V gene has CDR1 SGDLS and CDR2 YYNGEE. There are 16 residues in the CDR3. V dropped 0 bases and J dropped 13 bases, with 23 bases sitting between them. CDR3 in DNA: TGTGCCAGCAGCGTAGAGGCAGGGGTTATAGGAGAGACCCAGTTCTTC. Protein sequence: CASSVEAGVIGETQFF.

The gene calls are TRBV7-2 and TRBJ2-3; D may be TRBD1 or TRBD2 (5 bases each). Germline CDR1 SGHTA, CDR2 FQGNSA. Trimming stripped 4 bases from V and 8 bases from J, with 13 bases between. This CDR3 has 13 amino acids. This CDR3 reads CASSSARGVTQYF. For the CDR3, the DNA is TGTGCCAGCAGCTCAGCGAGGGGCGTTACGCAGTATTTT.

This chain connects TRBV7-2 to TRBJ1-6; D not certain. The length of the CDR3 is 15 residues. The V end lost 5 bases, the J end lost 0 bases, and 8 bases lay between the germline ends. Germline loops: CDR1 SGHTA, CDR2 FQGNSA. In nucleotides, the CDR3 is TGTGCCAGCAGCAAACAGAGCTCCTATAATTCACCCCTCCACTTT. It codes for CASSKQSSYNSPLHF.

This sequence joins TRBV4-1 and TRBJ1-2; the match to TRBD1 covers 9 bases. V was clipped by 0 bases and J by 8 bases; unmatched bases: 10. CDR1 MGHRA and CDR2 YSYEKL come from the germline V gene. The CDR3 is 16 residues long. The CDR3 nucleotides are TGCGCCAGCAGCCAAGAAGGACAGGGGCTAACTGGGGGCTACACCTTC. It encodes CASSQEGQGLTGGYTF.

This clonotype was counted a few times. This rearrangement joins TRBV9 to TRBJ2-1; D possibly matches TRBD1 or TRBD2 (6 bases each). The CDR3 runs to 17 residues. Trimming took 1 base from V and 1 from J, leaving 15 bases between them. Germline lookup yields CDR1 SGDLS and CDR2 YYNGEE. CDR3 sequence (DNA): TGTGCCAGCAGCGTAAGCGGGCACAGGGTGTCCTACAATGAGCAGTTCTTC. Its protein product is CASSVSGHRVSYNEQFF.

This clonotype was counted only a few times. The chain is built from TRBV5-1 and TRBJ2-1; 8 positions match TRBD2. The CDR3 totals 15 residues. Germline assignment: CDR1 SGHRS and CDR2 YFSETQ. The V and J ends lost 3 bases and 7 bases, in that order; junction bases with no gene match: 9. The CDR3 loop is CASSWTSLRSNEQFF. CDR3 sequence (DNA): TGCGCCAGCAGCTGGACTAGCCTCAGAAGTAATGAGCAGTTCTTC.

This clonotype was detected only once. CDR3 amino acids: CASSDLGTGANVLTF. CDR3 nucleotides: TGTGCCAGCAGTGACTTGGGCACTGGGGCCAACGTCCTGACTTTC. The gene calls are TRBV6-4 and TRBJ2-6, with D unresolved. Deletions cut 1 base from V and 2 bases from J, with 6 bases between. The CDR3 loop spans 15 amino acids. Germline V gene data show CDR1 as MRHNA and CDR2 as SNTAGT.

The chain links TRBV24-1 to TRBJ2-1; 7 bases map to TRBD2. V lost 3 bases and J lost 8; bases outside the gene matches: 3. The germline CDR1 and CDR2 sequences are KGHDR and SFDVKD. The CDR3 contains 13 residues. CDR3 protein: CATSDPGGDEQFF. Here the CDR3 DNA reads TGTGCCACCAGTGATCCGGGGGGTGATGAGCAGTTCTTC.

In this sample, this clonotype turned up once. CDR3 loop: CSARAGMKNLGTEAFF. The CDR3 DNA reads TGCAGTGCTAGGGCGGGCATGAAAAATCTGGGCACTGAAGCTTTCTTT. This rearrangement joins TRBV20-1 to TRBJ1-1, with D hard to call. The CDR3 loop spans 16 amino acids. Germline V gene sequence: CDR1 DFQATT, CDR2 SNEGSKA (reference sequence). V lost 3 bases to trimming and J lost 4 bases, with 21 bases between them.

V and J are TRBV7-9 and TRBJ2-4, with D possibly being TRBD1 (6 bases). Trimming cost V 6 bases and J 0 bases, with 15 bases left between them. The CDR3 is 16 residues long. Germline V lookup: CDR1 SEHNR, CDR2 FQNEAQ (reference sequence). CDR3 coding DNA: TGTGCCAGCAGTCCAAACAGGGCGATAGCCAAAAACATTCAGTACTTC. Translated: CASSPNRAIAKNIQYF.

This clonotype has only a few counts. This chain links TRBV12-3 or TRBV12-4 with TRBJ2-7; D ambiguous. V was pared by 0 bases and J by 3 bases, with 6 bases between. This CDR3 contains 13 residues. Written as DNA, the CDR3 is TGTGCCAGCAGTTTAGCGGGGTACTACGAGCAGTACTTC. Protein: CASSLAGYYEQYF.

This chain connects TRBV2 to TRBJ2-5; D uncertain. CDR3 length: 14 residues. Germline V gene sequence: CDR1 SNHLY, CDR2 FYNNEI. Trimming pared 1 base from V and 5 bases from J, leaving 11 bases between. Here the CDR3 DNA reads TGTGCCAGCAGTGAAGATCCACGGCCGGAGACCCAGTACTTC. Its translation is CASSEDPRPETQYF.

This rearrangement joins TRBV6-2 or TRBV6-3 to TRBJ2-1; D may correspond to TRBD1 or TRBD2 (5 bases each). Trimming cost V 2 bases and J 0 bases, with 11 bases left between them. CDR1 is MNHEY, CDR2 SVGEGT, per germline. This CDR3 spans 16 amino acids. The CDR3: CASSYGTVNSYNEQFF. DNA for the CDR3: TGTGCCAGCAGTTACGGGACGGTGAACTCCTACAATGAGCAGTTCTTC.

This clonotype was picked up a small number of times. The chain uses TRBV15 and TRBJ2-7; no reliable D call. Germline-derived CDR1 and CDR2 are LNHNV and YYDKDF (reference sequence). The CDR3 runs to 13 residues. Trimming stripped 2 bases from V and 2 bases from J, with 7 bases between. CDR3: CATSRSRTYEQYF. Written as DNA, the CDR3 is TGTGCCACCAGCAGATCCAGGACCTACGAGCAGTACTTC. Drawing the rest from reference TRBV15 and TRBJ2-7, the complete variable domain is DAMVIQNPRYQVTQFGKPVTLSCSQTLNHNVMYWYQQKSSQAPKLLFHYYDKDFNNEADTPDNFQSRRPNTSFCFLDIRSPGLGDTAMYLCATSRSRTYEQYFGPGTRLTVT.

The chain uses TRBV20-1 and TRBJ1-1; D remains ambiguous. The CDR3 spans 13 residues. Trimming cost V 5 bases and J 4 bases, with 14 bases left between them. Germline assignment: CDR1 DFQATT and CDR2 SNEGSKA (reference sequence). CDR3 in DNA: TGCAGTGCTTATCCTGGCGGGAGCACTGAAGCTTTCTTT. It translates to CSAYPGGSTEAFF.

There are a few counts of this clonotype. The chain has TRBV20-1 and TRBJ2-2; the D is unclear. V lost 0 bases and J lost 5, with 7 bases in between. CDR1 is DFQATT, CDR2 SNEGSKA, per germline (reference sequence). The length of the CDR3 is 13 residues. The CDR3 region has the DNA TGCAGTGCTAGAGATCTTAGTACCGGGGAGCTGTTTTTT. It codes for CSARDLSTGELFF.

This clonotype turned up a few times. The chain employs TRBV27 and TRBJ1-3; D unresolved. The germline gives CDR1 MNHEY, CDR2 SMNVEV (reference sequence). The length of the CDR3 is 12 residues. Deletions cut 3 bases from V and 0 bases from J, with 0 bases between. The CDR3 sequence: CASSFSGNTIYF. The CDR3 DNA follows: TGTGCCAGCAGTTTCTCTGGAAACACCATATATTTT.

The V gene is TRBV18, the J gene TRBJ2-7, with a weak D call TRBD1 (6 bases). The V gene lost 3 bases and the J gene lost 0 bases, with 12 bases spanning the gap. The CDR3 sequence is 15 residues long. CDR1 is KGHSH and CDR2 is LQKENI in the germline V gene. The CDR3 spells CASSPSGALSYEQYF. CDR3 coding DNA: TGTGCCAGCTCACCTTCAGGGGCGCTCTCCTACGAGCAGTACTTC.

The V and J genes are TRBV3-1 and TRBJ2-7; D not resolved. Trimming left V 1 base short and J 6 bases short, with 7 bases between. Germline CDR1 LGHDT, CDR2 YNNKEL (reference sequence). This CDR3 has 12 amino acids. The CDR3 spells CASSQAQGEQYF. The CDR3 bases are TGTGCCAGCAGCCAAGCTCAAGGCGAGCAGTACTTC.

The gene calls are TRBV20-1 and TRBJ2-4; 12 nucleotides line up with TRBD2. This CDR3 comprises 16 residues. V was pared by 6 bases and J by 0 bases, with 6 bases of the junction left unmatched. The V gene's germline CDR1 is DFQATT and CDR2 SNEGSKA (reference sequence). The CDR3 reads CSASSGGALAKNIQYF. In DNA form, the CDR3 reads TGCAGTGCCTCTAGCGGGGGGGCCTTAGCCAAAAACATTCAGTACTTC.

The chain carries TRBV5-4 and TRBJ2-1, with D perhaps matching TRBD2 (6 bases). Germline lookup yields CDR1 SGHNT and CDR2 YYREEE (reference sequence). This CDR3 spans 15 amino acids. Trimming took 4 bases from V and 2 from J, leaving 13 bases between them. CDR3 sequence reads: CASSLDSGAYNEQFF. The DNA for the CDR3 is TGTGCCAGCAGCCTAGATTCGGGAGCCTACAATGAGCAGTTCTTC.

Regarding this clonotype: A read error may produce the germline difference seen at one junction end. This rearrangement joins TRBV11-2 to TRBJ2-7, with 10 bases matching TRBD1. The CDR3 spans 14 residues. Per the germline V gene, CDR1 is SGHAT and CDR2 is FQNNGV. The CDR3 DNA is TGTGCCAGCAGCGCGGACAGGGGGTACCACGAACAGTACTTC. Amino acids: CASSADRGYHEQYF.

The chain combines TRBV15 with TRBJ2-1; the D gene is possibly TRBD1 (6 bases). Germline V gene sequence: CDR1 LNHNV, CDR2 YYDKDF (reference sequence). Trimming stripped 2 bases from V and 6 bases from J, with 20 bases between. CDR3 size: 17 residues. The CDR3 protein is CATSRPHGSLGGNEQFF. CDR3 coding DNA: TGTGCCACCAGCAGACCCCACGGTTCCCTAGGGGGCAATGAGCAGTTCTTC.